The entry below gives a single TCR beta chain sequence along with its context. Its matching antigen is unknown. Per the germline V gene, CDR1 is SEHNR and CDR2 is FQNEAQ (reference sequence). This CDR3 comprises 12 residues. The V and J ends lost 4 bases and 5 bases respectively, with 5 bases between them. The data were taken from a study of human T cells and chemical hapten exposure. Across the whole study: 2% DPC applied to an approximately 2 cm by approximately 2 cm arm area sensitized donors. Patch tests containing 0.01% DPC, applied to the upper back, were read at 6 days. General study results and limits: DPC sensitization did not alter TCRs above 1 in 1000 frequency.

As to time point: patch test 1, 2 weeks after DPC sensitization. Regarding treatment: therapeutic diphenylcyclopropenone sensitization with weekly scalp DPC. At every patch-test visit, blood was drawn before the patch test was applied. In TCRdb, the RACE reads were re-called with MiXCR into one record per CDR3 protein. The data show roughly 200,000 distinct CDR3 sequences, around 20% seen once. The source is a woman aged 45-60 years with alopecia areata. Some clones in this sample may be carry-over from other donors' samples. The source was whole blood, collected in connection with sensitization to the hapten diphenylcyclopropenone (DPC). The V call is TRBV7-9, the J call TRBJ2-2, with D uncertain. CDR3 sequence reads: CASSSETGELFF. In nucleotides, the CDR3 is TGTGCCAGCAGCTCCGAAACCGGGGAGCTGTTTTTT.